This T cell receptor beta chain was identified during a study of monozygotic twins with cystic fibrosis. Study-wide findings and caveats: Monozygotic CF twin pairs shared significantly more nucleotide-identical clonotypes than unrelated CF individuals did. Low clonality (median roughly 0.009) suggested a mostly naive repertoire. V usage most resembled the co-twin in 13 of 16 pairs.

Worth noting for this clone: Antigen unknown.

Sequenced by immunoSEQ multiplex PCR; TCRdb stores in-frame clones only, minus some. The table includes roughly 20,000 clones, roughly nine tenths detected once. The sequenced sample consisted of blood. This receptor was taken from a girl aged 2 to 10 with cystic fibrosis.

The CDR3 loop is CSVVRDTAGEQYF. The CDR3, as DNA: TGCAGCGTTGTCAGGGACACCGCCGGCGAGCAGTACTTC. The chain recombines TRBV29-1 with TRBJ2-7; D perhaps matches TRBD1 (6 bases). Per the germline V gene, CDR1 is SQVTM and CDR2 is ANQGSEA. CDR3 size: 13 residues. Between the trimmed V and J ends, which lost 4 bases and 6 bases, there was a span of 16 bases.